A single sample gave rise to the 23 T cell receptor beta chains below, sequenced in a study of T cell changes during pregnancy in multiple sclerosis. Libraries were prepared by immunoSEQ multiplex PCR; TCRdb keeps only in-frame clonotypes and omits some of them. The profile shows roughly 34,000 clones, roughly 91% of them singletons. This material consisted of peripheral blood, taken in the second trimester of pregnancy. The receptors derive from a female donor in good health, enrolled as a control in a pregnancy study.

This clone came up once. The chain links TRBV6-5 to TRBJ1-1; 8 nucleotides align to TRBD1. This CDR3 has 16 residues. J was trimmed by 4 bases and V by 0 bases; bases with no gene match: 7. Germline CDR1 is MNHEY and CDR2 is SVGAGI. CDR3 sequence reads: CASSYSTGAGRTEAFF. The CDR3 bases are TGTGCCAGCAGTTACTCGACAGGGGCCGGACGCACTGAAGCTTTCTTT.

The chain employs TRBV6-6 and TRBJ2-3; 8 bases map to TRBD2. The CDR3 totals 14 residues. Germline CDR1 MNHNY, CDR2 SVGAGI (reference sequence). J lost 6 bases, V lost 6 bases, and 8 bases had no gene match. The CDR3 coding sequence is TGTGCCAGCAGGGGCGCGGGGGGTTGGGATACGCAGTATTTT. Translation gives CASRGAGGWDTQYF.

The chain joins TRBV10-1 to TRBJ2-7, with D possibly TRBD1 on 6 matching bases. Germline-derived CDR1 and CDR2 are WNHNN and SYGVQD (reference sequence). Trimming stripped 7 bases from V and 0 bases from J, with 13 bases between. This CDR3 comprises 14 residues. The CDR3 DNA is TGCGCCAGCACCCCAGGGGCCCGCTCCTACGAGCAGTACTTC. Amino acid sequence: CASTPGARSYEQYF.

The gene calls are TRBV6-1 and TRBJ1-6, with a weak D call TRBD1 (6 bases). Trimming took 6 bases from V and 6 from J, leaving 15 bases between them. The CDR3 contains 15 residues. Germline V CDR1 and CDR2: MNHNS, SASEGT. This CDR3 reads CASRAPGQSNSPLHF. Here the CDR3 DNA reads TGTGCCAGCAGGGCGCCGGGACAATCTAATTCACCCCTCCACTTT.

The chain recombines TRBV6-5 with TRBJ1-6; perhaps TRBD1 as D (6 bases). The V end lost 5 bases, the J end lost 1 base, and 9 bases lay between the germline ends. CDR1 and CDR2 from the germline V gene are MNHEY and SVGAGI. CDR3 length: 15 amino acids. The CDR3 protein is CASSRGASYNSPLHF. CDR3 bases: TGTGCCAGCAGTCGGGGGGCATCCTATAATTCACCCCTCCACTTT.

Within the sample, this clone is medium-sized. This chain joins TRBV7-9 and TRBJ2-3; the D gene is possibly TRBD2 (6 bases). Germline V gene data show CDR1 as SEHNR and CDR2 as FQNEAQ (reference sequence). Trimming shortened V by 2 bases and J by 6 bases, and 24 bases separated the two germline ends. This CDR3 is 18 amino acids long. CDR3 region: CASSLSLSPSGSRDTQYF. The CDR3 DNA is TGTGCCAGCAGCTTAAGTCTGTCACCTTCCGGGAGCCGGGATACGCAGTATTTT.

This chain uses TRBV19 with TRBJ2-7; maybe TRBD1 (5 bases). There are 11 residues in the CDR3. V was clipped by 9 bases and J by 4 bases, with 10 bases between them. Germline values: CDR1 LNHDA, CDR2 SQIVND (reference sequence). In nucleotides, the CDR3 is TGTGCCAGCCAGGGTCCTTACGAGCAGTACTTC. It specifies CASQGPYEQYF.

The rearrangement uses TRBV7-2 and TRBJ1-3, with TRBD1 matching over 7 bases. V trimming: 5 bases; J trimming: 0 bases; junction bases outside the gene matches: 13. CDR3 size: 18 residues. Per the germline V gene, CDR1 is SGHTA and CDR2 is FQGNSA. CDR3 coding DNA: TGTGCCAGCAGCCGGAGCTTCAGGGACAGCTTCTCTGGAAACACCATATATTTT. It translates to CASSRSFRDSFSGNTIYF.

The rearrangement uses TRBV2 and TRBJ2-6; 9 bases agree with TRBD1. Trimming removed 3 bases from V and 0 bases from J; junction bases left unmatched: 6. The length of the CDR3 is 18 residues. The germline V gene has CDR1 SNHLY and CDR2 FYNNEI. This chain's CDR3 is CASSELGTGYSGANVLTF. DNA for the CDR3: TGTGCCAGCAGTGAGCTCGGGACAGGGTACTCTGGGGCCAACGTCCTGACTTTC. The full variable domain, with the rest looked up from reference TRBV2 and TRBJ2-6, is EPEVTQTPSHQVTQMGQEVILRCVPISNHLYFYWYRQILGQKVEFLVSFYNNEISEKSEIFDDQFSVERPDGSNFTLKIRSTKLEDSAMYFCASSELGTGYSGANVLTFGAGSRLTVL.

The chain couples TRBV15 to TRBJ1-3; D gene unclear. This CDR3 has 20 amino acids. Between the trimmed V and J ends, which lost 2 bases and 0 bases, there was a span of 23 bases. Germline V gives CDR1 LNHNV, CDR2 YYDKDF (reference sequence). CDR3 residues: CATSRSGLKRTLSSGNTIYF. The CDR3 nucleotides read TGTGCCACCAGCAGATCAGGACTCAAGCGGACCTTAAGCTCTGGAAACACCATATATTTT.

The chain couples TRBV30 to TRBJ2-3; TRBD1 aligns across 9 bases. The germline gives CDR1 GTSNPN, CDR2 SVGIG (reference sequence). The CDR3 is 15 amino acids. V lost 3 bases to trimming and J lost 2 bases; unmatched junction nucleotides: 6. CDR3 nucleotide sequence: TGTGCCTGGAGCGCGGGACAGGGTTTCACAGATACGCAGTATTTT. Protein sequence: CAWSAGQGFTDTQYF.

The CDR3 coding sequence is TGTGCCAGCAGCCGGGGGGGTCAAGAGACCCAGTACTTC. This translates into CASSRGGQETQYF. The V call is TRBV11-1, the J call TRBJ2-5, with 8 bases lining up with TRBD2. This CDR3 contains 13 residues. CDR1 is SGHAT, CDR2 FQDESV, per germline (reference sequence). J was trimmed by 2 bases and V by 5 bases; bases with no gene match: 1. Looking up the rest from reference TRBV11-1 and TRBJ2-5 gives the full variable domain: EAEVAQSPRYKITEKSQAVAFWCDPISGHATLYWYRQILGQGPELLVQFQDESVVDDSQLPKDRFSAERLKGVDSTLKIQPAELGDSAMYLCASSRGGQETQYFGPGTRLLVL.

J is TRBJ2-7 and V is TRBV7-3; 10 bases are shared with TRBD1. The CDR3 has 15 amino acids. CDR1 is SGHTA, CDR2 FQGTGA, per germline. Trimming cost V 5 bases and J 6 bases; bases outside gene matches: 10. The CDR3 DNA reads TGTGCCAGCAGCCGGGACAGGGGTACAATGGGCGAGCAGTACTTC. Amino acids: CASSRDRGTMGEQYF. Drawing the rest from reference TRBV7-3 and TRBJ2-7, the complete variable domain is GAGVSQTPSNKVTEKGKYVELRCDPISGHTALYWYRQSLGQGPEFLIYFQGTGAADDSGLPNDRFFAVRPEGSVSTLKIQRTERGDSAVYLCASSRDRGTMGEQYFGPGTRLTVT.

The chain couples TRBV4-2 to TRBJ2-6; D is unresolved. The length of the CDR3 is 16 residues. Germline assignment: CDR1 LGHNA and CDR2 YNFKEQ. V lost 0 bases and J 0 bases, leaving 6 bases between the germline ends. The CDR3 is CASSQDAVSGANVLTF. CDR3 nucleotides: TGTGCCAGCAGCCAAGATGCAGTCTCTGGGGCCAACGTCCTGACTTTC.

The J gene is TRBJ1-4, the V gene TRBV7-2; a possible D gene is TRBD1 (6 bases). Germline CDR1 SGHTA, CDR2 FQGNSA. Trimming took off 2 bases at V and 8 bases at J, with 9 bases between the two ends. This CDR3 region has 13 residues. CDR3: CASSLTGKEKLFF. The CDR3 nucleotides read TGTGCCAGCAGCTTAACAGGGAAGGAAAAACTGTTTTTT.

The rearrangement uses TRBV7-9 and TRBJ1-2; D might be TRBD1 (5 bases). Germline-derived CDR1 and CDR2 are SEHNR and FQNEAQ (reference sequence). V was clipped by 8 bases and J by 5 bases, with 6 bases between them. The CDR3 consists of 10 residues. DNA for the CDR3: TGTGCCAGCCGGGGGTATGGCTACACCTTC. It translates to CASRGYGYTF.

The chain employs TRBV7-9 and TRBJ2-5; 10 nucleotides align to TRBD1. Looked up from germline, CDR1 is SEHNR and CDR2 is FQNEAQ (reference sequence). Trimming took 8 bases from V and 5 from J; bases not matched to a gene: 11. The CDR3 consists of 15 residues. The CDR3 protein is CASEPRQGAWETQYF. Here the CDR3 DNA reads TGTGCCAGCGAACCCCGACAGGGGGCATGGGAGACCCAGTACTTC.

V is TRBV18 and J is TRBJ1-2, with 12 bases that match TRBD1. Trimming cost V 2 bases and J 5 bases; bases outside gene matches: 6. The CDR3 is 16 amino acids. CDR1 is KGHSH, CDR2 LQKENI, per germline. As DNA, the CDR3 is TGTGCCAGCTCACCAGGGACAGGGGGCCCATCATATGGCTACACCTTC. Its translation: CASSPGTGGPSYGYTF.

The rearrangement links TRBV19 to TRBJ1-2; 12 bases match TRBD1. CDR1 is LNHDA and CDR2 is SQIVND in the germline V gene (reference sequence). The CDR3 extends over 15 amino acids. With V trimmed by 4 bases and J by 6 bases, 6 bases remained unmatched. CDR3 nucleotide sequence: TGTGCCAGTAGTAGAGGGACAGGGGGCAGAGATGGCTACACCTTC. Residues: CASSRGTGGRDGYTF.

The V call is TRBV4-2, the J call TRBJ2-1; tentative D call: TRBD1 (6 bases). Looked up from germline, CDR1 is LGHNA and CDR2 is YNFKEQ. Trimming removed 4 bases at V and 3 bases at J, with 13 bases between. The CDR3 has 15 amino acids. CDR3 sequence (DNA): TGTGCCAGCAGCCCCAGACAGGAGATCTACAATGAGCAGTTCTTC. This codes for CASSPRQEIYNEQFF.

The chain uses TRBV4-1 and TRBJ2-1; the match to TRBD2 covers 7 bases. Germline CDR1 and CDR2: MGHRA and YSYEKL. V shed 1 base, J shed 0 bases, and the junction held 6 bases outside the gene matches. The CDR3 runs 17 residues. CDR3 protein: CASSQGLGGGSYNEQFF. CDR3 coding DNA: TGCGCCAGCAGCCAAGGTCTGGGCGGGGGCTCCTACAATGAGCAGTTCTTC.

This clone was recorded once. The rearrangement joins TRBV27 to TRBJ2-7; maybe TRBD1 (5 bases). The CDR3 consists of 13 residues. From germline, CDR1 is MNHEY and CDR2 SMNVEV (reference sequence). Deletions cut 6 bases from V and 2 bases from J, with 11 bases between. CDR3 coding DNA: TGTGCCAGCAGAGAAGACAGTACCTACGAGCAGTACTTC. Protein sequence: CASREDSTYEQYF.

The gene calls are TRBV9 and TRBJ1-3; 7 nucleotides match TRBD1. This CDR3 contains 19 residues. Germline V gene sequence: CDR1 SGDLS, CDR2 YYNGEE. J lost 0 bases, V lost 0 bases, and 12 bases had no gene match. This CDR3 reads CASSVGGLGGLGSGNTIYF. Here the CDR3 DNA reads TGTGCCAGCAGCGTAGGGGGTTTAGGGGGCCTAGGCTCTGGAAACACCATATATTTT.